Listed here are 11 T cell receptor beta chains from one sample, sequenced in a study of vaccination and CD4 T cells after COVID-19. Antigens of these TCRs are unknown. Treatment specified: approximately 10-day PBMC culture with coronavirus spike peptide pools or control peptides (ViraFEST assay). Cultured CD4+ T-cell DNA underwent Oncomine TCR Beta short-read sequencing. TCRdb fed the PCR reads into MiXCR, producing one record per CDR3 protein. The table includes around 13,000 distinct CDR3 sequences, less than 85% detected once. Specimen: CD4+ T cells from blood, cultured in vitro. The receptor source for this set is a human donor who had recovered from COVID-19.

This clonotype was counted only a few times. This chain uses TRBV27 with TRBJ1-1; the D is unclear. From germline, CDR1 is MNHEY and CDR2 SMNVEV (reference sequence). Trimming left V 5 bases short and J 1 base short, with 8 bases between. This CDR3 is built from 13 residues. CDR3 amino acids: CASSPRRNTEAFF. CDR3 sequence (DNA): TGTGCCAGCAGTCCCCGCCGGAACACTGAAGCTTTCTTT.

The genes are TRBV6-2 or TRBV6-3 and TRBJ2-7; 7 bases line up with TRBD1. The germline gives CDR1 MNHEY, CDR2 SVGEGT. There are 16 residues in the CDR3. V shed 7 bases, J shed 3 bases, and the junction held 15 bases outside the gene matches. For the CDR3, the DNA is TGTGCCAGCAACCCCCCGCCGGGACAGTTCTTCTACGAGCAGTACTTC. This translates into CASNPPPGQFFYEQYF.

The chain joins TRBV19 to TRBJ1-1, with 11 bases lining up with TRBD1. Germline CDR1 is LNHDA and CDR2 is SQIVND (reference sequence). V dropped 5 bases and J dropped 4; count of bases not matched to a gene: 6. The CDR3 has 15 amino acids. Here the CDR3 DNA reads TGTGCCAGTAGTGACGGGACAGGGGGTCGCACTGAAGCTTTCTTT. Amino acid sequence: CASSDGTGGRTEAFF.

The chain uses TRBV30 and TRBJ1-2, with D unclear. V gave up 1 base and J gave up 2 bases, with 17 bases separating them. In germline, CDR1 is GTSNPN, CDR2 SVGIG (reference sequence). This CDR3 has 16 amino acids. The CDR3 DNA reads as TGTGCCTGGAGTGCGATGGGGATGACCGAGAACTATGGCTACACCTTC. Residues: CAWSAMGMTENYGYTF. Drawing the rest from reference TRBV30 and TRBJ1-2, the complete variable domain is SQTIHQWPATLVQPVGSPLSLECTVEGTSNPNLYWYRQAAGRGLQLLFYSVGIGQISSEVPQNLSASRPQDRQFILSSKKLLLSDSGFYLCAWSAMGMTENYGYTFGSGTRLTVV.

The V call is TRBV25-1, the J call TRBJ2-5; 10 bases fit TRBD2. After removal of 8 bases from V and 5 bases from J, the junction contained 8 bases not matched to a gene. Germline CDR1 reads MGHDK; CDR2 reads SYGVNS. The CDR3 is 14 amino acids. CDR3 in DNA: TGTGCCAGCGAGCTAGCGGGAGTAGGGGAGACCCAGTACTTC. This codes for CASELAGVGETQYF.

This clonotype was counted only a few times. This chain joins TRBV11-2 and TRBJ1-6; D is uncertain. V was pared by 1 base and J by 10 bases, with 11 bases between. The CDR3 loop spans 14 amino acids. Germline V gene sequence: CDR1 SGHAT, CDR2 FQNNGV. The CDR3 region is CASSLAGGESPLHF. For the CDR3, the DNA is TGTGCCAGCAGCTTAGCCGGTGGGGAGTCACCCCTCCACTTT. The variable domain in full, completed from reference TRBV11-2 and TRBJ1-6, reads EAGVAQSPRYKIIEKRQSVAFWCNPISGHATLYWYQQILGQGPKLLIQFQNNGVVDDSQLPKDRFSAERLKGVDSTLKIQPAKLEDSAVYLCASSLAGGESPLHFGNGTRLTVT.

This clonotype showed up just once. J is TRBJ1-5 and V is TRBV6-1; D gene unclear. The CDR3 length is 13 residues. CDR1 MNHNS and CDR2 SASEGT come from the germline V gene. The germline V and J ends were trimmed by 4 bases and 5 bases, with 9 bases remaining between them. CDR3 DNA: TGTGCCAGCAGTGGCACTACACATCAGCCCCAGCATTTT. Its translation is CASSGTTHQPQHF.

This sequence joins TRBV12-3 or TRBV12-4 and TRBJ2-5; the D gene is possibly TRBD2 (5 bases). The CDR3 is 15 residues long. Deletions cut 6 bases from V and 2 bases from J, with 16 bases between. The CDR3 DNA follows: TGTGCCAGCAGCAGACTCGGGGTGGGGCAAGAGACCCAGTACTTC. Translating it yields CASSRLGVGQETQYF.

V and J are TRBV20-1 and TRBJ2-1, with 10 bases fitting TRBD2. The CDR3 consists of 16 residues. CDR1 DFQATT and CDR2 SNEGSKA come from the germline V gene (reference sequence). The trim removed 0 bases at V and 7 bases at J, leaving 9 bases unmatched. The chain's CDR3 is CSAREASGRVSNEQFF. CDR3 in DNA: TGCAGTGCTAGAGAAGCTAGCGGGAGAGTTTCGAATGAGCAGTTCTTC.

The V call is TRBV28, the J call TRBJ1-5; 10 bases agree with TRBD1. V shed 5 bases, J shed 10 bases, and the junction held 8 bases outside the gene matches. The length of the CDR3 is 14 residues. In germline, CDR1 is MDHEN, CDR2 SYDVKM. The CDR3 nucleotides are TGTGCCAGCAGTCTAGGACAGGGGGGTAAACCCCAGCATTTT. Encoded protein: CASSLGQGGKPQHF.

The chain has TRBV7-2 and TRBJ1-6; D not resolved. Germline CDR1 reads SGHTA; CDR2 reads FQGNSA. This CDR3 spans 13 amino acids. The V end lost 2 bases, the J end lost 10 bases, and 9 bases lay between the germline ends. This CDR3 reads CASSLFGGSPLHF. CDR3 in DNA: TGTGCCAGCAGCTTATTCGGTGGGTCACCCCTCCACTTT.